This T cell receptor beta chain was found in a study of control samples from healthy donors and cancer patients. Per germline, CDR1 KGHDR and CDR2 SFDVKD. This CDR3 has 16 amino acids. V was pared by 1 base and J by 6 bases, with 6 bases of the junction left unmatched. Profiled with immunoSEQ multiplex PCR; TCRdb holds only in-frame clones, not every one. Of about 160,000 clones listed, nearly 96% are singletons. The chain combines TRBV24-1 with TRBJ2-2; TRBD1 matches at 8 bases. Sequencing used blood. The sequence was collected from a woman aged 25 to 39 in good health. The CDR3 is CATSDLGQGGPGELFF. CDR3 bases: TGTGCCACCAGTGATTTAGGACAGGGAGGACCCGGGGAGCTGTTTTTT.